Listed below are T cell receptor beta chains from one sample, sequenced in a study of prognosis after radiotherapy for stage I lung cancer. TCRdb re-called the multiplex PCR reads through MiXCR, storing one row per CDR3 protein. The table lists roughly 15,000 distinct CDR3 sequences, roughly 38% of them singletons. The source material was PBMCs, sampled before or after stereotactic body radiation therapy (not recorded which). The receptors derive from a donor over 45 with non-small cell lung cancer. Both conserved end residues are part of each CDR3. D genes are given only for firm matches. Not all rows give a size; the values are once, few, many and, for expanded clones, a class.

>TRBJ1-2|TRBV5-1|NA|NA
TGCGCCGGCAGCGGGACTCGGTGTTCTAACTATGGCTACACCTTC
CAGSGTRCSNYGYTF
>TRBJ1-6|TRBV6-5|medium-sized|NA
TGTGCCAGCAGTTTCGATGGCTCCTATAATTCACCCCTCCACTTT
CASSFDGSYNSPLHF
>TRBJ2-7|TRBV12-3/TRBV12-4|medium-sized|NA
TGTGCCAGCAGTCTCCAGTTCGGCCCCTACGAGCAGTACTTC
CASSLQFGPYEQYF
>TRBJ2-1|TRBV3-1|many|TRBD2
TGTGCCAGCAAGTTGGGAGCGGGAGCGGGGAATGAGCAGTTCTTC
CASKLGAGAGNEQFF
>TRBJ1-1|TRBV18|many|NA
TGTGCCAGCTCACCACCGCCGGGAACGAACACTGAAGCTTTCTTT
CASSPPPGTNTEAFF
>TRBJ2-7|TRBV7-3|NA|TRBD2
TGTGCCAGCAGCAACCCAGGGGGGGAACTAGCGGGACCCGAGAAGTACTTC
CASSNPGGELAGPEKYF
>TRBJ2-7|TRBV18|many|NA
TGTGCCAGCTCACCGGGACGGGCCTACGAGCAGTACTTC
CASSPGRAYEQYF
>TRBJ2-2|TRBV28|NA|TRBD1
TGTGCCAGCAGTTTAGTAGGGAAAGGGACAGGAATAACCGGGGAGCTGTTTTTT
CASSLVGKGTGITGELFF
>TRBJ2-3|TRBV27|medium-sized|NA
TGTGCCAGCAGTTTTTCGAGAGCAGATACGCAGTATTTT
CASSFSRADTQYF
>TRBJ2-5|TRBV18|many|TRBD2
TGTGCCAGCTCTCCGACTAGCGGCGGAGAGACCCAGTACTTC
CASSPTSGGETQYF
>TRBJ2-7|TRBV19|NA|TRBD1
TGTGCCAGTAGTAAAGGAAACACAGGGGTGGCCTACGAGCAGTACTTC
CASSKGNTGVAYEQYF
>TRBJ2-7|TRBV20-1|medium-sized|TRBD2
TGCAGTGCTATGGCTATCGGTAGCGGGGCCTACGAGCAGTACTTC
CSAMAIGSGAYEQYF
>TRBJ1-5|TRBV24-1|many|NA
TGTGCCACCAGTGATTCCGCTCGCAATCAGCCCCAGCATTTT
CATSDSARNQPQHF
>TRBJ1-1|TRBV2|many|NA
TGTGCCAGCACCTTGGACACTGAAGCTTTCTTT
CASTLDTEAFF
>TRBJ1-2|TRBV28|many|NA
TGTGCCAGCAGTTTATTCAGGTCCTACTATGGCTACACCTTC
CASSLFRSYYGYTF
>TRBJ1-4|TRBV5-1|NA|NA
TGCCACCTGGGGAAATCAGGGGAAAAACTGTTTTTT
CHLGKSGEKLFF
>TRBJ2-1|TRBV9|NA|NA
TGTGCCAGCAGTGTAGGGGCTAGCGCGGATGAGCAGTTCTTC
CASSVGASADEQFF
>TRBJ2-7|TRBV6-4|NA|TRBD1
TGTGCCAGCAGCAGGCTAAAATCAGGACAGGGAGGCGAGAAGTACTTC
CASSRLKSGQGGEKYF
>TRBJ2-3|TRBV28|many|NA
TGTGCCAGCAGTTTCTCTAGCGAGGGCACAGATACGCAGTATTTT
CASSFSSEGTDTQYF
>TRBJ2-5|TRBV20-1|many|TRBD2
TGCAGTGCTAGGAACACCGGGGGGGAGGAGACCCAGTACTTC
CSARNTGGEETQYF